Presented here are 25 T cell receptor beta chains from one specimen sequenced in a study of vaccination and CD4 T cells after COVID-19 (dated by TCRdb to 2021 to 2024). Their recognized antigens are unknown. Sample time point, as interpreted from the label and publication: late sampling 161 to 241 days after vaccination in a few convalescent patients. This specimen's treatment or condition label, per the study, means: approximately nine-day PBMC culture with coronavirus spike peptide pools or control peptides (ViraFEST assay). The library was built by means of PCR. Sequencer: Illumina iSeq 100. DNA from cultured CD4+ T cells was subjected to TCR sequencing with the Oncomine TCR Beta short-read assay at the Johns Hopkins FTIC core. TCRdb handled the public reads itself, with Q25 trimming in fastp and clone calling in MiXCR, and kept productive beta chains. CDR3 protein sequences are deduplicated, and each keeps its most common genes and DNA. Within this sample are over 20,000 distinct CDR3 sequences, with 30% of them counted one time only. Clones ranked in the top ten supply roughly 3.2% of the sample.

Here the sequenced sample was CD4+ T cells from blood, cultured in vitro, taken about 7 months after SARS-CoV-2 vaccination. These receptors were collected from a human donor who had recovered from COVID-19.

This sequence joins TRBV20-1 and TRBJ2-7; 7 positions agree with TRBD2. J was trimmed by 6 bases and V by 4 bases; bases with no gene match: 15. The germline CDR1 and CDR2 sequences are DFQATT and SNEGSKA (reference sequence). The CDR3 covers 15 residues. The CDR3 nucleotides are TGCAGTGCTAAAGTTGGTGGGAGGGCATTCTCCGAGCAGTACTTC. It yields the protein CSAKVGGRAFSEQYF.

This chain uses TRBV6-1 with TRBJ1-5, with D possibly TRBD1 on 5 matching bases. Germline V gene lookup returns CDR1 MNHNS and CDR2 SASEGT. Trimming took 4 bases from V and 4 from J, leaving 17 bases between them. This CDR3 contains 16 residues. CDR3 nucleotide sequence: TGTGCCAGCAGTGCCCTTTTGAAGGGGAGAAATCAGCCCCAGCATTTT. This sequence encodes CASSALLKGRNQPQHF.

This sequence joins TRBV6-1 and TRBJ1-5; D is ambiguous. The CDR3 has 13 amino acids. Trimming removed 10 bases from V and 0 bases from J, with 10 bases in between. Germline CDR1 and CDR2: MNHNS and SASEGT. The CDR3 is CATGRSSNQPQHF. The CDR3 DNA sequence: TGTGCCACCGGACGCAGTAGCAATCAGCCCCAGCATTTT.

The table lists this clonotype with a few counts. This chain joins TRBV28 and TRBJ2-7; possibly TRBD2 for D (5 bases). The V gene's germline CDR1 is MDHEN and CDR2 SYDVKM. The CDR3 has 13 residues. V was pared by 6 bases and J by 7 bases, with 16 bases between. For the CDR3, the DNA is TGTGCCAGCAGCTACGGACTGGGAGAGGAGCAGTACTTC. Protein sequence: CASSYGLGEEQYF.

This clonotype was observed a handful of times. The chain links TRBV20-1 to TRBJ1-6, with D tentatively TRBD1 (6 bases). Per the germline V gene, CDR1 is DFQATT and CDR2 is SNEGSKA (reference sequence). The CDR3 is 15 residues long. Trimming shortened V by 6 bases and J by 6 bases, and 18 bases separated the two germline ends. CDR3 residues: CSAGGRGTPNSPLHF. In DNA, the CDR3 is TGCAGTGCGGGTGGAAGGGGGACACCTAATTCACCCCTCCACTTT.

This clonotype was detected a few times. V is TRBV20-1 and J is TRBJ2-5; 9 bases align to TRBD1. Looked up from germline, CDR1 is DFQATT and CDR2 is SNEGSKA (reference sequence). Losses at the gene ends were 6 bases for V and 2 bases for J; bases not matched to a gene: 10. This CDR3 has 15 amino acids. CDR3 residues: CSARDRVVSQETQYF. CDR3 coding DNA: TGCAGTGCCCGGGACAGGGTGGTCTCGCAAGAGACCCAGTACTTC.

This clonotype was observed a few times. This chain links TRBV7-3 with TRBJ2-1, with D perhaps assigned TRBD1 or TRBD2 (5 bases each). Germline V gene lookup returns CDR1 SGHTA and CDR2 FQGTGA. The CDR3 length is 15 residues. Trimming cost V 5 bases and J 6 bases, with 17 bases left between them. CDR3 sequence reads: CASSPGTSLGNEQFF. CDR3 DNA sequence: TGTGCCAGCAGCCCCGGGACCAGTCTGGGCAATGAGCAGTTCTTC.

The chain carries TRBV6-1 and TRBJ2-5; 9 nucleotides match TRBD2. Trimming at V came to 5 bases and at J to 5 bases, leaving 12 bases not matched to a gene. This CDR3 has 16 residues. The germline CDR1 and CDR2 sequences are MNHNS and SASEGT. The CDR3 DNA reads TGTGCCAGCAGTCCTAGCGGGAACCAGGTTTTCGAGACCCAGTACTTC. As protein: CASSPSGNQVFETQYF.

This clonotype was seen a few times. This chain joins TRBV2 and TRBJ2-6; TRBD1 aligns across 7 bases. Per germline, CDR1 SNHLY and CDR2 FYNNEI. The CDR3 has 14 residues. The V segment lost 6 bases and the J segment 12 bases; nucleotides outside the gene matches: 11. The CDR3 region is CASSSNRGAGVLTF. The CDR3 nucleotides are TGTGCCAGCAGCTCCAACAGGGGAGCTGGCGTCCTGACTTTC.

This clonotype qualifies as medium-sized. This chain joins TRBV20-1 and TRBJ1-5; no clear D gene. The CDR3 has 13 residues. Trimming pared 2 bases from V and 2 bases from J, leaving 7 bases between. Germline V gene lookup returns CDR1 DFQATT and CDR2 SNEGSKA (reference sequence). The CDR3 nucleotides read TGCAGTGCTAGAAGTGGGCGCAATCAGCCCCAGCATTTT. Its translation is CSARSGRNQPQHF.

This clonotype was seen a few times. The chain has TRBV15 and TRBJ2-3, with a possible D match to TRBD1 (8 bases). Trimming pared 6 bases from V and 1 base from J, leaving 14 bases between. Germline V gene lookup returns CDR1 LNHNV and CDR2 YYDKDF (reference sequence). The CDR3 has 15 residues. CDR3 loop: CATSQGAGGTDTQYF. As DNA, the CDR3 is TGTGCCACCAGTCAGGGGGCGGGGGGCACAGATACGCAGTATTTT. Full variable domain (outside the CDR3, taken from reference TRBV15 and TRBJ2-3): DAMVIQNPRYQVTQFGKPVTLSCSQTLNHNVMYWYQQKSSQAPKLLFHYYDKDFNNEADTPDNFQSRRPNTSFCFLDIRSPGLGDTAMYLCATSQGAGGTDTQYFGPGTRLTVL.

Note on this clonotype: A read error may account for a junction end that differs from germline. The chain is built from TRBV20-1 and TRBJ2-7; D is possibly TRBD2 (6 bases). Germline loops: CDR1 DFQATT, CDR2 SNEGSKA (reference sequence). The CDR3 loop spans 13 amino acids. The DNA of the CDR3 is TGCAGTGCTAGAGTTGGAGGGTCACTGGAGCGGTACTTC. Translation gives CSARVGGSLERYF.

This clonotype has only a few counts. The chain has TRBV7-8 and TRBJ2-3; D unclear. Germline CDR1 and CDR2: SGHVS and FQNEAQ. Trimming removed 6 bases from V and 6 bases from J, with 13 bases in between. This CDR3 spans 13 amino acids. The CDR3 region has the DNA TGTGCCAGCAGATTCTCCCCTCAGGATACGCAGTATTTT. Translated: CASRFSPQDTQYF.

A few counts support this clonotype. The genes are TRBV20-1 and TRBJ1-1, with D unclear. CDR3 size: 14 residues. Looked up from germline, CDR1 is DFQATT and CDR2 is SNEGSKA (reference sequence). V lost 0 bases and J 1 base, leaving 9 bases between the germline ends. The CDR3 loop reads CSARDPARNTEAFF. CDR3 nucleotides: TGCAGTGCTAGAGATCCGGCAAGGAACACTGAAGCTTTCTTT.

The table lists this clonotype with a few counts. The J gene is TRBJ2-7, the V gene TRBV6-1; no clear D. CDR1 is MNHNS and CDR2 is SASEGT in the germline V gene. This CDR3 region has 13 residues. V lost 4 bases and J 2 bases, leaving 9 bases between the germline ends. CDR3 in DNA: TGTGCCAGCAGTGGTTACCGGACCTACGAGCAGTACTTC. This sequence encodes CASSGYRTYEQYF.

The J gene is TRBJ2-1, the V gene TRBV10-3; possible D gene TRBD2, 6 bases. Trimming pared 10 bases from V and 8 bases from J, leaving 15 bases between. Germline loops: CDR1 ENHRY, CDR2 SYGVKD. This CDR3 contains 12 residues. CDR3 coding DNA: TGTGCCACACGACTAGGAGGCTATGAGCAGTTCTTC. It specifies CATRLGGYEQFF.

V gene TRBV7-6 combines with J gene TRBJ2-5; 9 nucleotides line up with TRBD1. With V trimmed by 5 bases and J by 2 bases, 3 bases remained unmatched. The germline V gene has CDR1 SGHVS and CDR2 FNYEAQ. The CDR3 extends over 14 amino acids. For the CDR3, the DNA is TGTGCCAGCAGCGTGGGACAGGGACAAGAGACCCAGTACTTC. Its protein product is CASSVGQGQETQYF.

The rearrangement uses TRBV4-3 and TRBJ2-5; possible D gene TRBD2, 7 bases. This CDR3 is built from 18 residues. V gave up 3 bases and J gave up 2 bases, with 22 bases separating them. The germline gives CDR1 LGHNA, CDR2 YSLEER. The CDR3 DNA is TGCGCCAGCAGCCACCGTGAATTCCGGGGGGCGGATCAAGAGACCCAGTACTTC. Amino acid sequence: CASSHREFRGADQETQYF.

This clonotype appeared once. Mismatch with germline at one junction end may stem from a read error. This chain uses TRBV7-9 with TRBJ2-3; tentative D call: TRBD2 (6 bases). The length of the CDR3 is 14 residues. Germline CDR1 SEHNR, CDR2 FQNEAQ (reference sequence). The CDR3 loop is CANSPSGSTDTQYF. The CDR3 nucleotides read TGTGCCAACAGCCCCAGCGGGAGCACAGATACGCAGTATTTT.

There are a few counts of this clonotype. This sequence joins TRBV19 and TRBJ2-5; D possibly corresponds to TRBD2 (6 bases). This CDR3 spans 16 amino acids. V gave up 7 bases and J gave up 3 bases, with 21 bases separating them. Germline CDR1 and CDR2: LNHDA and SQIVND (reference sequence). Here the CDR3 DNA reads TGTGCCAGTACCCCATCTCTACTAGAGCGGGAAGAGACCCAGTACTTC. Translation: CASTPSLLEREETQYF.

This clonotype showed up just a few times. The chain is built from TRBV7-6 and TRBJ2-2; D is perhaps TRBD1 or TRBD2 (6 bases each). The CDR3 has 16 residues. Germline V gene sequence: CDR1 SGHVS, CDR2 FNYEAQ. V was pared by 5 bases and J by 1 base, with 14 bases between. The CDR3 sequence: CASSPSGAGNTGELFF. CDR3 in DNA: TGTGCCAGCAGCCCATCGGGGGCGGGGAACACCGGGGAGCTGTTTTTT.

There are a few counts of this clonotype. The chain is built from TRBV7-9 and TRBJ2-5; D is ambiguous. There are 17 residues in the CDR3. V gave up 5 bases and J gave up 5 bases, with 24 bases separating them. CDR1 SEHNR and CDR2 FQNEAQ come from the germline V gene (reference sequence). The CDR3 region has the DNA TGTGCCAGCAGCCTACTCGGGTCGAGACTGCGATGGGAGACCCAGTACTTC. Protein sequence: CASSLLGSRLRWETQYF.

In its sample, this clonotype was seen a few times. The chain has TRBV20-1 and TRBJ2-3; no clear D gene. Trimming took 3 bases from V and 3 from J, leaving 13 bases between them. The CDR3 is 14 residues long. CDR1 is DFQATT and CDR2 is SNEGSKA in the germline V gene (reference sequence). The CDR3 DNA reads as TGCAGTGCTAGGGTGGGGTCCGGGACAGATACGCAGTATTTT. This sequence encodes CSARVGSGTDTQYF.

This clonotype has a handful of counts. V usage is TRBV20-1 and J usage is TRBJ2-1, with TRBD2 as a possible D gene (5 bases). Germline V CDR1 and CDR2: DFQATT, SNEGSKA (reference sequence). The CDR3 length is 11 residues. V lost 1 base to trimming and J lost 7 bases, with 5 bases between them. Here the CDR3 DNA reads TGCAGTGCTAGAGGCGGGAATGAGCAGTTCTTC. This gives the protein CSARGGNEQFF.

This clonotype showed up just a few times. This chain connects TRBV20-1 to TRBJ2-7, with D hard to call. V lost 6 bases and J 3 bases, leaving 12 bases between the germline ends. Per germline, CDR1 DFQATT and CDR2 SNEGSKA (reference sequence). The CDR3 covers 12 residues. This CDR3 is CSATQRFYEQYF. The CDR3 nucleotides are TGCAGTGCAACTCAACGTTTCTACGAGCAGTACTTC.